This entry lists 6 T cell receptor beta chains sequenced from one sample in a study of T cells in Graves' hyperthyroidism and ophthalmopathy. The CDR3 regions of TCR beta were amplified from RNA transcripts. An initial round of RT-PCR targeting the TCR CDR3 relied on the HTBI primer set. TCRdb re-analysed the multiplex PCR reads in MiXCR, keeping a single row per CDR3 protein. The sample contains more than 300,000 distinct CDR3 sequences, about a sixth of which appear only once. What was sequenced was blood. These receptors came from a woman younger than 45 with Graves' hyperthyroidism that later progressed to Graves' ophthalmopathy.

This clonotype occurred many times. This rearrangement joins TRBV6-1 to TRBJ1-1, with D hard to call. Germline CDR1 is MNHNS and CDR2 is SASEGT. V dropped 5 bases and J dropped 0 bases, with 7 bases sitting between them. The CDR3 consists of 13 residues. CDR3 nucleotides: TGTGCCAGCAGTCGTACAGTGAACACTGAAGCTTTCTTT. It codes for CASSRTVNTEAFF.

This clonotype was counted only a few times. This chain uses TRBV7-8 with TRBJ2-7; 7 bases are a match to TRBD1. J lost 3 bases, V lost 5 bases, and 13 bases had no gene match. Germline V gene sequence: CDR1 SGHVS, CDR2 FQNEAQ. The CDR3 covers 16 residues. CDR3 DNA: TGTGCCAGCAGCCCGCGATCCGGGACAGTCAACTACGAGCAGTACTTC. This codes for CASSPRSGTVNYEQYF.

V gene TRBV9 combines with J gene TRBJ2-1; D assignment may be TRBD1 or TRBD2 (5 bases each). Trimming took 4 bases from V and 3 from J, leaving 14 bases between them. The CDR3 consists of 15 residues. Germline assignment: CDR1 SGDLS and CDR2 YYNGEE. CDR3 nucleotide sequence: TGTGCCAGCAGCCCCCGGGACGGGCGCTACAATGAGCAGTTCTTC. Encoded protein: CASSPRDGRYNEQFF.

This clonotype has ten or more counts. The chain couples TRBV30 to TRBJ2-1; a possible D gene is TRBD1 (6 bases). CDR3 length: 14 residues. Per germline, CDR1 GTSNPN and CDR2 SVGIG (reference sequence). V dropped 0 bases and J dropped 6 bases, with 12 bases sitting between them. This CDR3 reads CAWSVTGFGNEQFF. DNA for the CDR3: TGTGCCTGGAGTGTGACAGGTTTTGGCAATGAGCAGTTCTTC.

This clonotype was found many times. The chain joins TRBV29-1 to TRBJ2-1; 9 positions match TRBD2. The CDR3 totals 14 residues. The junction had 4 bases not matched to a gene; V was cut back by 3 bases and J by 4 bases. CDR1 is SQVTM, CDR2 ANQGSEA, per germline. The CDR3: CSVDRTSVYNEQFF. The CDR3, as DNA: TGCAGCGTTGACCGGACTAGCGTGTACAATGAGCAGTTCTTC.

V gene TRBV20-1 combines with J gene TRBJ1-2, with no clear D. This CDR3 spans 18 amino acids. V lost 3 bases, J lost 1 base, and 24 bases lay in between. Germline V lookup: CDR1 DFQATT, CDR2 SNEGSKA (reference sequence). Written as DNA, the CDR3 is TGCAGTGCTAGCCCGCCGGGTTGGGCAGCCCCCGTTAACTATGGCTACACCTTC. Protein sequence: CSASPPGWAAPVNYGYTF.